This T cell receptor beta chain stems from a study of blood T cell repertoires in COVID-19. Background on the study: COVID-19 samples collected from the United States, Italy and Spain covered acute and convalescent phases. The analysed material was cDNA or gDNA that came from T cells, B-cell-depleted T cells, or PBMCs.

Authors' analysis steps: Reference gene primer amplification gave estimated nucleated cell counts. TCRdb keeps only in-frame clones here, not all; method: immunoSEQ multiplex PCR. That table is the source of V, J and clone size, and D and trimming were worked out from the DNA. The table shows around 15,000 clones, with around 88% occurring only once. CDR3 size: 13 residues. Germline assignment: CDR1 WNHNN and CDR2 SYGVQD (reference sequence). V gave up 8 bases and J gave up 4 bases; unmatched junction bases: 6. Sample: peripheral blood. This receptor was taken from a human donor in a cohort sampled during active COVID-19. The chain links TRBV10-1 to TRBJ2-3; 7 bases are a match to TRBD2. The CDR3, as DNA: TGCGCCAGCTCTCCGAGCGGGGCAGATACGCAGTATTTT. Its translation is CASSPSGADTQYF.